The 15 T cell receptor beta chains below all came from one sample that was sequenced in a study of T cell responses to AZD1222 COVID-19 vaccine. Profiled with immunoSEQ multiplex PCR; TCRdb holds only in-frame clones, not every one. The table records 65,000 to 100,000 clones, approximately 90% of them present only once. The sequenced sample was peripheral blood, obtained 28 days after the second AZD1222 dose. These receptor sequences come from an adult who received the AZD1222 COVID-19 vaccine.

This chain joins TRBV30 and TRBJ1-4; D is uncertain. V shed 0 bases and J shed 4 bases, with 9 bases lying between them. Germline CDR1 reads GTSNPN; CDR2 reads SVGIG (reference sequence). The CDR3 has 14 amino acids. In DNA, the CDR3 is TGTGCCTGGAGTGTTGGGCCGGGTAATGAAAAACTGTTTTTT. The encoded protein is CAWSVGPGNEKLFF.

J is TRBJ2-2 and V is TRBV5-1; D is undetermined. Per germline, CDR1 SGHRS and CDR2 YFSETQ. The V and J ends lost 0 bases and 5 bases respectively, with 11 bases between them. The CDR3 is made up of 15 amino acids. CDR3: CASSLVEPGTGELFF. CDR3 nucleotides: TGCGCCAGCAGCTTGGTGGAGCCGGGTACCGGGGAGCTGTTTTTT.

The count of this clone is one. The chain employs TRBV18 and TRBJ1-4, with unresolved D. There are 13 residues in the CDR3. Trimming took off 5 bases at V and 3 bases at J, with 7 bases between the two ends. The germline gives CDR1 KGHSH, CDR2 LQKENI. In DNA, the CDR3 is TGTGCCAGCTCATCGTTTCCTAATGAAAAACTGTTTTTT. Translated, it gives CASSSFPNEKLFF.

In DNA form, the CDR3 reads TGCGCCAGCAGCGGGCTAGCGGGAAACACCGGGGAGCTGTTTTTT. It codes for CASSGLAGNTGELFF. V is TRBV4-3 and J is TRBJ2-2; 9 nucleotides agree with TRBD2. Unmatched junction bases numbered 3, after V lost 5 bases and J lost 2 bases. In germline, CDR1 is LGHNA, CDR2 YSLEER. There are 15 residues in the CDR3.

This chain joins TRBV29-1 and TRBJ2-7; D remains ambiguous. This CDR3 spans 11 amino acids. Trimming removed 5 bases from V and 4 bases from J, with 9 bases in between. Germline V lookup: CDR1 SQVTM, CDR2 ANQGSEA. As DNA, the CDR3 is TGCAGCGTTCACGGTCCTTACGAGCAGTACTTC. Its protein product is CSVHGPYEQYF.

The CDR3 protein is CASTDRDRNYEQYF. The DNA for the CDR3 is TGTGCCAGCACCGACCGGGACCGCAACTACGAGCAGTACTTC. V gene TRBV6-5 combines with J gene TRBJ2-7; D may be TRBD1 or TRBD2 (5 bases each). CDR3 length equals 14 residues. The germline gives CDR1 MNHEY, CDR2 SVGAGI. Trimming took off 7 bases at V and 3 bases at J, with 16 bases between the two ends.

About this clone: This sample includes further DNA sequences coding for the same CDR3. This chain uses TRBV4-2 with TRBJ1-1, with 7 bases identical to TRBD1. The CDR3 totals 15 residues. Germline-derived CDR1 and CDR2 are LGHNA and YNFKEQ. V dropped 2 bases and J dropped 0; count of bases not matched to a gene: 3. The CDR3 loop reads CASSQPGTVNTEAFF. The CDR3 DNA reads as TGTGCCAGCAGCCAACCTGGGACAGTGAACACTGAAGCTTTCTTT.

The V gene is TRBV7-2, the J gene TRBJ2-5; D unclear. CDR3 length equals 11 residues. Trimming stripped 5 bases from V and 11 bases from J, with 12 bases between. Germline CDR1 and CDR2: SGHTA and FQGNSA. In DNA form, the CDR3 reads TGTGCCAGCAGCCCGAGCATGATTCAGTACTTC. It codes for CASSPSMIQYF.

J is TRBJ1-1 and V is TRBV6-5, with 9 bases matching TRBD1. V lost 0 bases, J lost 7 bases, and 6 bases stayed unmatched. CDR3 length: 15 residues. Germline V gene data show CDR1 as MNHEY and CDR2 as SVGAGI. The CDR3 DNA reads as TGTGCCAGCAGTTACTCGCTGAGGGGACAGGGTGAAGCTTTCTTT. As protein: CASSYSLRGQGEAFF.

The chain employs TRBV14 and TRBJ2-7; D is ambiguous. V lost 3 bases, J lost 7 bases, and 13 bases lay in between. CDR3 size: 13 residues. In germline, CDR1 is SGHDN, CDR2 FVKESK. DNA for the CDR3: TGTGCCAGCAGCCAGTTACGGTTCGGGGAGCAGTACTTC. Its protein is CASSQLRFGEQYF.

The V and J genes are TRBV18 and TRBJ2-7, with 9 bases aligning to TRBD2. The germline V gene encodes CDR1 KGHSH and CDR2 LQKENI. After removal of 6 bases from V and 4 bases from J, the junction contained 13 bases not matched to a gene. CDR3 size: 16 residues. This CDR3 is CASSDFIAGVSYEQYF. The CDR3 region has the DNA TGTGCCAGCTCGGATTTCATAGCGGGAGTATCATACGAGCAGTACTTC.

The gene calls are TRBV30 and TRBJ1-4; unclear D gene. The CDR3 runs 17 residues. V dropped 1 base and J dropped 8 bases, with 23 bases sitting between them. Looked up from germline, CDR1 is GTSNPN and CDR2 is SVGIG (reference sequence). The CDR3 loop reads CAWSARASRILGEKLFF. The DNA of the CDR3 is TGTGCCTGGAGTGCCCGGGCCTCCCGGATCCTAGGGGAAAAACTGTTTTTT. Drawing the rest from reference TRBV30 and TRBJ1-4, the complete variable domain is SQTIHQWPATLVQPVGSPLSLECTVEGTSNPNLYWYRQAAGRGLQLLFYSVGIGQISSEVPQNLSASRPQDRQFILSSKKLLLSDSGFYLCAWSARASRILGEKLFFGSGTQLSVL.

The genes are TRBV19 and TRBJ1-3; D is uncertain. V shed 8 bases and J shed 4 bases, with 21 bases lying between them. This CDR3 has 16 residues. The germline CDR1 and CDR2 sequences are LNHDA and SQIVND (reference sequence). CDR3 sequence reads: CASPGPGALRGNTIYF. CDR3 bases: TGTGCCAGTCCTGGACCCGGAGCGTTAAGGGGAAACACCATATATTTT. Supplemented by reference TRBV19 and TRBJ1-3, the full variable domain reads DGGITQSPKYLFRKEGQNVTLSCEQNLNHDAMYWYRQDPGQGLRLIYYSQIVNDFQKGDIAEGYSVSREKKESFPLTVTSAQKNPTAFYLCASPGPGALRGNTIYFGEGSWLTVV.

The J gene is TRBJ1-1, the V gene TRBV6-5; D not certain. The CDR3 has 13 residues. V was cut by 5 bases and J by 1 base, with 8 bases left in between. Germline loops: CDR1 MNHEY, CDR2 SVGAGI. The DNA for the CDR3 is TGTGCCAGCAGTCGGGAGCAGAACACTGAAGCTTTCTTT. This sequence encodes CASSREQNTEAFF.

The V and J genes are TRBV25-1 and TRBJ2-2; a weak D match, TRBD1 (6 bases). The CDR3 is made up of 11 amino acids. V shed 6 bases and J shed 7 bases, with 6 bases lying between them. CDR1 is MGHDK and CDR2 is SYGVNS in the germline V gene. The CDR3 bases are TGTGCCAGCAGAGGGGGCGGGGAGCTGTTTTTT. Amino acids: CASRGGGELFF.